What follows are 18 T cell receptor beta chains derived from one specimen sequenced in a study of Tregs in tolerant kidney transplant recipients. Assay: immunoSEQ multiplex PCR; the TCRdb copy retains only in-frame clones and omits some. Of about 77,000 clones listed, roughly 98% are singletons. This specimen was CD4+ T cells from blood, taken before the transplant. The origin of the receptors is a human donor who received a combined kidney and bone marrow transplant.

The chain carries TRBV2 and TRBJ1-5, with D possibly being TRBD1 (5 bases). The CDR3 totals 14 residues. Trimming took off 7 bases at V and 5 bases at J, with 15 bases between the two ends. Looked up from germline, CDR1 is SNHLY and CDR2 is FYNNEI. The CDR3 sequence: CASTLYWGDQPQHF. CDR3 nucleotide sequence: TGTGCCAGCACCTTGTATTGGGGGGATCAGCCCCAGCATTTT.

The genes are TRBV10-3 and TRBJ2-7; possible D gene TRBD2, 5 bases. Per the germline V gene, CDR1 is ENHRY and CDR2 is SYGVKD. The CDR3 is 12 residues long. Trimming removed 10 bases from V and 6 bases from J, with 16 bases in between. As DNA, the CDR3 is TGTGCCAACCAGGCGGGCGGTGGCGAGCAGTACTTC. Its translation: CANQAGGGEQYF.

This chain uses TRBV7-6 with TRBJ2-1, with 8 bases lining up with TRBD1. There are 18 residues in the CDR3. After removal of 4 bases from V and 9 bases from J, the junction contained 20 bases not matched to a gene. From germline, CDR1 is SGHVS and CDR2 FNYEAQ. The CDR3 region is CASSSFPGSGLTGGEQFF. DNA of the CDR3: TGTGCCAGCAGCTCGTTTCCCGGCTCGGGACTCACAGGGGGTGAGCAGTTCTTC.

This clone has only one observation. The rearrangement joins TRBV18 to TRBJ2-7; maybe TRBD2 (6 bases). The CDR3 has 14 amino acids. Trimming removed 3 bases at V and 2 bases at J, with 11 bases between. Germline V gene lookup returns CDR1 KGHSH and CDR2 LQKENI. The CDR3 spells CASSPEEGPYEQYF. CDR3 bases: TGTGCCAGCTCACCTGAGGAGGGGCCCTACGAGCAGTACTTC.

The chain combines TRBV9 with TRBJ2-1; 10 nucleotides match TRBD1. Germline values: CDR1 SGDLS, CDR2 YYNGEE. The V gene end was trimmed by 4 bases and the J gene end by 0 bases; junction bases not matched to a gene: 7. The CDR3 has 17 amino acids. The CDR3 sequence is CASSPRDRGSSYNEQFF. CDR3 nucleotide sequence: TGTGCCAGCAGCCCCCGGGACAGGGGTAGCTCCTACAATGAGCAGTTCTTC.

V is TRBV29-1 and J is TRBJ2-5, with a tentative D call TRBD1 (5 bases). Germline CDR1 SQVTM, CDR2 ANQGSEA. The CDR3 length is 13 residues. Trimming removed 7 bases at V and 0 bases at J, with 12 bases between. The CDR3 coding sequence is TGCAGCGGGGGTAGGGGTTACCAAGAGACCCAGTACTTC. Protein product: CSGGRGYQETQYF.

The rearrangement uses TRBV19 and TRBJ2-4, with D maybe TRBD1 (6 bases). Germline V CDR1 and CDR2: LNHDA, SQIVND (reference sequence). V dropped 7 bases and J dropped 6 bases, with 16 bases sitting between them. The CDR3 length is 14 residues. The CDR3 spells CASNPGTKGNIQYF. The CDR3 DNA reads as TGTGCCAGTAATCCCGGGACAAAAGGAAACATTCAGTACTTC.

This chain connects TRBV4-3 to TRBJ2-7, with 9 positions matching TRBD2. The germline V gene has CDR1 LGHNA and CDR2 YSLEER. The CDR3 spans 16 residues. Trimming took 4 bases from V and 2 from J; bases not matched to a gene: 9. CDR3: CASSLKLAGAPYEQYF. The CDR3 nucleotides are TGCGCCAGCAGCCTTAAATTAGCGGGGGCCCCCTACGAGCAGTACTTC.

The CDR3 DNA follows: TGTGCCAGCAGCTTGGGGGACAGCCTGAGGGCTGAAGCTTTCTTT. It translates to CASSLGDSLRAEAFF. V and J are TRBV5-8 and TRBJ1-1; 7 nucleotides line up with TRBD1. Germline V gene lookup returns CDR1 SGHTS and CDR2 YDEGEE. This CDR3 contains 15 residues. J lost 6 bases, V lost 0 bases, and 8 bases had no gene match.

This rearrangement joins TRBV5-6 to TRBJ2-5; a weak D match, TRBD1 (5 bases). Germline-derived CDR1 and CDR2 are SGHDT and YYEEEE. This CDR3 has 15 residues. Trimming left V 7 bases short and J 2 bases short, with 18 bases between. CDR3 region: CASVPSTGPQETQYF. The CDR3 bases are TGTGCCAGCGTCCCCTCAACAGGTCCACAAGAGACCCAGTACTTC.

V usage is TRBV2 and J usage is TRBJ1-1, with 8 nucleotides matching TRBD1. Germline CDR1 is SNHLY and CDR2 is FYNNEI. The length of the CDR3 is 15 residues. V lost 5 bases, J lost 2 bases, and 7 bases stayed unmatched. For the CDR3, the DNA is TGTGCCAGCAGTCTCCGGGACAGGAGAAACACTGAAGCTTTCTTT. Protein: CASSLRDRRNTEAFF.

The V call is TRBV2, the J call TRBJ2-1; D gene uncertain. Germline values: CDR1 SNHLY, CDR2 FYNNEI. The CDR3 extends over 15 amino acids. The ends were cut back, 2 bases at V and 0 bases at J, with 8 bases in the middle. Written as DNA, the CDR3 is TGTGCCAGCAGTGAATATCTGAGCTCCTACAATGAGCAGTTCTTC. It is translated as CASSEYLSSYNEQFF.

This sequence joins TRBV6-6 and TRBJ1-3; weak D call: TRBD1 (5 bases). Germline CDR1 reads MNHNY; CDR2 reads SVGAGI (reference sequence). This CDR3 contains 15 residues. Trimming pared 2 bases from V and 2 bases from J, leaving 10 bases between. In DNA, the CDR3 is TGTGCCAGCAGTTACAGGGGAACTACTGGAAACACCATATATTTT. It codes for CASSYRGTTGNTIYF.

The V gene is TRBV5-1, the J gene TRBJ2-2; 8 positions match TRBD1. Germline V CDR1 and CDR2: SGHRS, YFSETQ. V shed 1 base and J 5 bases; nucleotides not matched to a gene: 4. The length of the CDR3 is 15 residues. The CDR3 sequence is CASSLWTGRTGELFF. The CDR3 DNA is TGCGCCAGCAGCTTGTGGACAGGGCGGACCGGGGAGCTGTTTTTT.

The chain uses TRBV18 and TRBJ1-5; weak D call: TRBD1 (6 bases). This CDR3 region has 15 residues. With 3 bases removed from V and 2 bases from J, the gap between germline ends came to 11 bases. The germline gives CDR1 KGHSH, CDR2 LQKENI. The CDR3 nucleotides read TGTGCCAGCTCACCGTCAGGGGTTGGCAATCAGCCCCAGCATTTT. Translated: CASSPSGVGNQPQHF. The variable domain in full, completed from reference TRBV18 and TRBJ1-5, reads NAGVMQNPRHLVRRRGQEARLRCSPMKGHSHVYWYRQLPEEGLKFMVYLQKENIIDESGMPKERFSAEFPKEGPSILRIQQVVRGDSAAYFCASSPSGVGNQPQHFGDGTRLSIL.

V and J are TRBV29-1 and TRBJ1-2, with TRBD1 as a possible D gene (5 bases). This CDR3 has 11 residues. V was shortened by 4 bases and J by 7 bases, with 10 bases between the two germline ends. Per germline, CDR1 SQVTM and CDR2 ANQGSEA. CDR3 in DNA: TGCAGCGTTGGGGGGAGGAGTGGCTACACCTTC. Translating gives CSVGGRSGYTF.

This chain joins TRBV11-2 and TRBJ2-3; 12 nucleotides agree with TRBD2. CDR1 is SGHAT, CDR2 FQNNGV, per germline. Trimming took 6 bases from V and 1 from J; bases not matched to a gene: 5. The CDR3 is made up of 16 amino acids. CDR3 coding DNA: TGTGCCAGCAGGCCCCGACTAGCGGGGGGCACAGATACGCAGTATTTT. Its protein product is CASRPRLAGGTDTQYF.

This sequence joins TRBV7-3 and TRBJ2-5, with TRBD2 matching 7 bases. Trimming removed 5 bases from V and 5 bases from J; junction bases left unmatched: 11. Germline CDR1 is SGHTA and CDR2 is FQGTGA. CDR3 size: 15 residues. CDR3: CASSPLSGRGETQYF. In nucleotides, the CDR3 is TGTGCCAGCAGCCCCCTTTCTGGGCGGGGGGAGACCCAGTACTTC.